Listed here are 17 T cell receptor beta chains from one sample, sequenced in a study of metastatic and nonmetastatic thyroid tumors. Until they underwent thyroid surgery, no patient had received any treatment. TCRdb re-clonotyped the PCR reads via MiXCR. Among 20,000 to 30,000 clones listed, 10% to 15% were seen once. The specimen sequenced was blood. The receptors originated from a female donor with papillary thyroid cancer or a benign thyroid nodule (not recorded which). Some clones in this sample may be carry-over from other donors' samples.

About this clone: It may be a read error: a sequence one base away is much more abundant. At the DNA level, this CDR3 is encoded by other sequences in the same sample as well. The chain is built from TRBV27 and TRBJ1-1; D is unresolved. Germline CDR1 is MNHEY and CDR2 is SMNVEV (reference sequence). This CDR3 is built from 14 residues. CDR3 in amino acids: CASSPGTLNTEAFF. The CDR3 region has the DNA TGTGCCAGCAGTCCAGGTACTCTGAACACTGAGGCTTTCTTT.

This clone came up many times. The chain couples TRBV5-4 to TRBJ2-4, with D hard to call. Trimming removed 3 bases at V and 0 bases at J, with 7 bases between. Looked up from germline, CDR1 is SGHNT and CDR2 is YYREEE (reference sequence). The CDR3 extends over 14 amino acids. This CDR3 reads CASSYQVAKNIQYF. The CDR3 coding sequence is TGTGCCAGCAGCTACCAAGTAGCCAAAAACATTCAGTACTTC.

This clone was recorded at least ten times. The junction differs from germline at one of its ends, possibly a read error. The chain couples TRBV6-4 to TRBJ1-5; D unresolved. Germline V gene sequence: CDR1 MRHNA, CDR2 SNTAGT. The CDR3 sequence is 13 residues long. The CDR3 reads CANSLHSNQPQHF. As DNA, the CDR3 is TGTGCCAACAGTTTACATAGCAATCAGCCCCAGCATTTT.

At least ten counts were recorded for this clone. This chain connects TRBV4-1 to TRBJ2-7; either TRBD1 or TRBD2 may fit D (5 bases each). Between the trimmed V and J ends, which lost 0 bases and 0 bases, there was a span of 15 bases. From germline, CDR1 is MGHRA and CDR2 YSYEKL. The CDR3 has 17 amino acids. In DNA form, the CDR3 reads TGCGCCAGCAGCCAAGAGGGCCGCTGGGGGAGCTCCTACGAGCAGTACTTC. It codes for CASSQEGRWGSSYEQYF.

This clone has a count of ten or more. This chain connects TRBV7-2 to TRBJ2-3; D could derive from TRBD1 or TRBD2 (5 bases each). Trimming removed 4 bases from V and 7 bases from J, with 18 bases in between. CDR3 length equals 15 residues. Germline CDR1 and CDR2: SGHTA and FQGNSA. The CDR3 region is CASSSNGTPRNTQYF. The CDR3 nucleotides are TGTGCCAGCAGCTCCAACGGGACGCCTCGGAATACGCAGTATTTT.

This clone was counted ten times or more. V is TRBV6-1 and J is TRBJ1-5; tentatively, D is TRBD1 (5 bases). This CDR3 comprises 15 residues. The germline CDR1 and CDR2 sequences are MNHNS and SASEGT. V lost 5 bases and J lost 3, with 14 bases in between. The CDR3 coding sequence is TGTGCCAGCAGTTCAAATCGGGACGCCAATCAGCCCCAGCATTTT. Protein product: CASSSNRDANQPQHF.

This clone has at least ten counts. The chain combines TRBV27 with TRBJ1-2; D is possibly TRBD1 (5 bases). Trimming left V 5 bases short and J 6 bases short, with 16 bases between. CDR1 and CDR2 (germline): MNHEY, SMNVEV (reference sequence). CDR3 length: 14 residues. CDR3 sequence: CASSRYWGGDGYTF. The CDR3 coding sequence is TGTGCCAGCAGTCGTTACTGGGGGGGAGATGGCTACACCTTC.

This clone is deemed medium-sized. This chain's CDR3 is CASSLGSLGVYEQYF. The CDR3 DNA follows: TGTGCCAGCAGCTTAGGATCTCTAGGGGTCTACGAGCAGTACTTC. The chain couples TRBV11-2 to TRBJ2-7, with D possibly being TRBD1 (5 bases). With 1 base removed from V and 3 bases from J, the gap between germline ends came to 13 bases. Germline CDR1 SGHAT, CDR2 FQNNGV. The CDR3 length is 15 residues.

This clone was counted at least ten times. This chain joins TRBV30 and TRBJ1-1; 9 bases map to TRBD1. Germline V gene sequence: CDR1 GTSNPN, CDR2 SVGIG (reference sequence). V dropped 5 bases and J dropped 4; count of bases not matched to a gene: 2. The CDR3 is made up of 12 amino acids. The CDR3 sequence: CAWDRGSTEAFF. As DNA, the CDR3 is TGTGCCTGGGACAGGGGGAGCACTGAAGCTTTCTTT. Variable domain in full (rest from reference TRBV30 and TRBJ1-1): SQTIHQWPATLVQPVGSPLSLECTVEGTSNPNLYWYRQAAGRGLQLLFYSVGIGQISSEVPQNLSASRPQDRQFILSSKKLLLSDSGFYLCAWDRGSTEAFFGQGTRLTVV.

This rearrangement joins TRBV20-1 to TRBJ2-5, with 9 positions matching TRBD1. CDR1 is DFQATT, CDR2 SNEGSKA, per germline (reference sequence). V trimming: 4 bases; J trimming: 3 bases; junction bases outside the gene matches: 9. This CDR3 spans 15 amino acids. The CDR3 region has the DNA TGCAGTGCTATAGCGAGACAGGGGGGAGAAGAGACCCAGTACTTC. Residues: CSAIARQGGEETQYF.

This clone was detected ten times or more. This sequence joins TRBV11-3 and TRBJ2-1, with 8 nucleotides matching TRBD1. The ends lost 0 bases at V and 6 bases at J; junction bases unmatched: 4. There are 15 residues in the CDR3. Germline CDR1 SGHNT, CDR2 YENEEA. The CDR3 loop is CASSLDGQGFNEQFF. DNA for the CDR3: TGTGCCAGCAGCTTAGACGGACAGGGATTCAATGAGCAGTTCTTC.

This clone rates as medium-sized (0.01 to 0.1%). The rearrangement joins TRBV6-1 to TRBJ2-2; D unresolved. The V and J ends lost 7 bases and 3 bases respectively, with 15 bases between them. Looked up from germline, CDR1 is MNHNS and CDR2 is SASEGT. This CDR3 has 15 amino acids. The CDR3 sequence: CASMDGARDTGELFF. The CDR3 DNA reads as TGTGCCAGCATGGACGGCGCTAGGGACACCGGGGAGCTGTTTTTT.

This clone was seen repeatedly, ten times or more. Other DNA sequences in this sample translate to the same CDR3. The chain couples TRBV19 to TRBJ2-2; D is uncertain. This CDR3 has 16 amino acids. Germline-derived CDR1 and CDR2 are LNHDA and SQIVND (reference sequence). Trimming shortened V by 4 bases and J by 8 bases, and 20 bases separated the two germline ends. For the CDR3, the DNA is TGTGCCAGTAGTACATCGCCCTCCTTTGCCACTGGGGAGCTGTTTTTT. Translating gives CASSTSPSFATGELFF.

This clone was observed at least ten times. V gene TRBV6-4 combines with J gene TRBJ2-1, with 10 bases lining up with TRBD2. The CDR3 is made up of 15 amino acids. Trimming at V came to 4 bases and at J to 7 bases, leaving 7 bases not matched to a gene. Germline CDR1 MRHNA, CDR2 SNTAGT. The CDR3 protein is CASSAQREGPNEQFF. The CDR3 DNA is TGTGCCAGCAGTGCCCAGCGGGAGGGCCCAAATGAGCAGTTCTTC.

This clone occurred many times. The chain employs TRBV6-1 and TRBJ1-2, with TRBD1 as a possible D gene (6 bases). CDR1 MNHNS and CDR2 SASEGT come from the germline V gene. CDR3 length: 15 amino acids. V lost 0 bases and J lost 6, with 14 bases in between. Here the CDR3 DNA reads TGTGCCAGCAGTGAAGCGAGATCAGGGGCCGATGGCTACACCTTC. Amino acid sequence: CASSEARSGADGYTF.

This clone is deemed medium-sized. As DNA, the CDR3 is TGCGCCAGCAGGGACAGGGACGCCGGGGAGCTGTTTTTT. Translation gives CASRDRDAGELFF. V is TRBV4-3 and J is TRBJ2-2; 8 positions agree with TRBD1. Germline values: CDR1 LGHNA, CDR2 YSLEER. The ends lost 6 bases at V and 6 bases at J; junction bases unmatched: 3. The CDR3 covers 13 residues.

This clone was seen ten or more times. This rearrangement joins TRBV24-1 to TRBJ2-3; D possibly corresponds to TRBD2 (5 bases). CDR3 length: 14 amino acids. Trimming shortened V by 10 bases and J by 4 bases, and 17 bases separated the two germline ends. Germline loops: CDR1 KGHDR, CDR2 SFDVKD. CDR3 protein: CATGGRGESDTQYF. The CDR3, as DNA: TGTGCCACGGGCGGCCGGGGAGAGTCAGATACGCAGTATTTT.